These 22 T cell receptor beta chains share one sample of origin, sequenced in a study of blood T cell repertoires in COVID-19. This table comes from immunoSEQ multiplex PCR, and its TCRdb copy is limited to in-frame clones, with some not included. This table holds roughly 200,000 clones, about 90% found once. The sequencing sample was made of peripheral blood. Receptors originate from a young woman who had recovered from COVID-19.

This clone was detected only once. The J gene is TRBJ1-2, the V gene TRBV19; 9 bases map to TRBD1. The V gene's germline CDR1 is LNHDA and CDR2 SQIVND (reference sequence). CDR3 size: 14 residues. The V segment lost 6 bases and the J segment 8 bases; nucleotides outside the gene matches: 10. CDR3 loop: CASSFRDRVLGYTF. CDR3 bases: TGTGCCAGTAGCTTCCGGGACAGGGTTCTCGGCTACACCTTC.

The chain joins TRBV5-1 to TRBJ2-5; D is perhaps TRBD1 (6 bases). CDR1 is SGHRS, CDR2 YFSETQ, per germline. There are 15 residues in the CDR3. V was cut by 2 bases and J by 5 bases, with 16 bases left in between. Here the CDR3 DNA reads TGCGCCAGCAGCTTTACAGGGAGAAATAAGGAGACCCAGTACTTC. Translated: CASSFTGRNKETQYF. The whole variable domain, filled in from reference TRBV5-1 and TRBJ2-5, reads KAGVTQTPRYLIKTRGQQVTLSCSPISGHRSVSWYQQTPGQGLQFLFEYFSETQRNKGNFPGRFSGRQFSNSRSEMNVSTLELGDSALYLCASSFTGRNKETQYFGPGTRLLVL.

This clone was recorded a few times. The chain carries TRBV27 and TRBJ2-2; possible D gene TRBD2, 6 bases. The CDR3 runs to 16 residues. V was shortened by 4 bases and J by 7 bases, with 19 bases between the two germline ends. The V gene's germline CDR1 is MNHEY and CDR2 SMNVEV (reference sequence). Written as DNA, the CDR3 is TGTGCCAGCAGTTACGGCGGGAAGGGGCGCGGCGGGGAGCTGTTTTTT. Translation: CASSYGGKGRGGELFF.

The chain carries TRBV29-1 and TRBJ2-7, with TRBD2 matching 7 bases. Germline CDR1 is SQVTM and CDR2 is ANQGSEA. This CDR3 is built from 13 residues. With V trimmed by 5 bases and J by 2 bases, 6 bases remained unmatched. CDR3 nucleotide sequence: TGCAGCGTTTGGGCTAGCGGACCCTACGAGCAGTACTTC. This sequence encodes CSVWASGPYEQYF.

The genes are TRBV4-3 and TRBJ1-1; 9 nucleotides align to TRBD1. This CDR3 comprises 14 residues. The V and J ends lost 1 base and 5 bases, in that order; junction bases with no gene match: 2. Germline assignment: CDR1 LGHNA and CDR2 YSLEER. CDR3 DNA sequence: TGCGCCAGCAGCCAAGCAGACAGGGGGACTGAAGCTTTCTTT. As protein: CASSQADRGTEAFF.

The chain is built from TRBV19 and TRBJ2-3; no reliable D call. The germline V gene has CDR1 LNHDA and CDR2 SQIVND (reference sequence). Trimming removed 3 bases at V and 1 base at J, with 14 bases between. CDR3 length equals 16 residues. The CDR3 spells CASSIRISAGTDTQYF. CDR3 nucleotide sequence: TGTGCCAGTAGTATCAGGATATCCGCTGGCACAGATACGCAGTATTTT.

In this sample, this clone turned up a few times. This chain joins TRBV6-6 and TRBJ1-1; D uncertain. Germline loops: CDR1 MNHNY, CDR2 SVGAGI (reference sequence). Trimming took off 4 bases at V and 1 base at J, with 7 bases between the two ends. The CDR3 totals 13 residues. The CDR3 region is CASSLGGNTEAFF. CDR3 sequence (DNA): TGTGCCAGCAGTTTAGGAGGGAACACTGAAGCTTTCTTT.

This clone was counted a few times. The genes are TRBV10-1 and TRBJ1-3, with a tentative D call TRBD1 (6 bases). The CDR3 extends over 16 amino acids. The germline CDR1 and CDR2 sequences are WNHNN and SYGVQD (reference sequence). The germline V and J ends were trimmed by 10 bases and 0 bases, with 19 bases remaining between them. The CDR3, as DNA: TGCGCCAAGGGAGTGGGGGGGCCATACTCTGGAAACACCATATATTTT. Amino acids: CAKGVGGPYSGNTIYF.

The chain employs TRBV11-3 and TRBJ2-1; maybe TRBD2 (6 bases). The length of the CDR3 is 12 residues. Germline-derived CDR1 and CDR2 are SGHNT and YENEEA. V was pared by 7 bases and J by 10 bases, with 14 bases between. CDR3 nucleotide sequence: TGTGCCAGCAACCGGGGCGGGGAGGAGCAGTTCTTC. Translation: CASNRGGEEQFF.

The genes are TRBV7-6 and TRBJ2-2; 8 nucleotides match TRBD2. Germline lookup yields CDR1 SGHVS and CDR2 FNYEAQ. CDR3 length: 17 amino acids. After removal of 5 bases from V and 7 bases from J, the junction contained 15 bases not matched to a gene. The CDR3 loop reads CASSPGVAGSLGGELFF. The CDR3 DNA is TGTGCCAGCAGCCCGGGGGTAGCGGGAAGTTTGGGCGGGGAGCTGTTTTTT.

J is TRBJ2-7 and V is TRBV30; maybe TRBD1 (5 bases). V was cut by 3 bases and J by 7 bases, with 16 bases left in between. There are 13 residues in the CDR3. From germline, CDR1 is GTSNPN and CDR2 SVGIG (reference sequence). CDR3 DNA: TGTGCCTGGAGGGGTTCTGCTCAGGGTGAGCAGTACTTC. Amino acid sequence: CAWRGSAQGEQYF.

This chain connects TRBV25-1 to TRBJ2-2; D remains unclear. Trimming cost V 4 bases and J 5 bases, with 8 bases left between them. The CDR3 extends over 13 amino acids. Germline CDR1 is MGHDK and CDR2 is SYGVNS. In nucleotides, the CDR3 is TGTGCCAGCAGTGCTATTAGAACCGGGGAGCTGTTTTTT. The encoded protein is CASSAIRTGELFF.

The chain combines TRBV10-1 with TRBJ2-1, with 12 positions matching TRBD2. The germline CDR1 and CDR2 sequences are WNHNN and SYGVQD (reference sequence). This CDR3 region has 14 residues. J was trimmed by 7 bases and V by 8 bases; bases with no gene match: 6. CDR3 DNA sequence: TGCGCCAGCTTTCTAGCGGGAGGGGTTAATGAGCAGTTCTTC. Amino acid sequence: CASFLAGGVNEQFF.

The chain couples TRBV7-2 to TRBJ2-5; 9 bases line up with TRBD1. The CDR3 runs 15 residues. With V trimmed by 9 bases and J by 2 bases, 10 bases remained unmatched. Germline assignment: CDR1 SGHTA and CDR2 FQGNSA. CDR3 amino acids: CASRHRDRVQETQYF. CDR3 nucleotides: TGTGCCAGTAGACACCGGGACAGGGTGCAAGAGACCCAGTACTTC.

V is TRBV6-1 and J is TRBJ1-2; D might be TRBD1 (5 bases). This CDR3 has 14 residues. Trimming cost V 1 base and J 4 bases, with 10 bases left between them. CDR1 MNHNS and CDR2 SASEGT come from the germline V gene. This CDR3 is CASSEGGQSYGYTF. The CDR3 region has the DNA TGTGCCAGCAGTGAAGGGGGCCAAAGCTATGGCTACACCTTC.

A remark on this clone: Other DNA variants within this sample encode the same CDR3. The chain employs TRBV4-1 and TRBJ2-3; D is uncertain. Per the germline V gene, CDR1 is MGHRA and CDR2 is YSYEKL. The CDR3 has 14 amino acids. Trimming pared 1 base from V and 3 bases from J, leaving 8 bases between. Here the CDR3 DNA reads TGCGCCAGCAGCCAAGTTTCAGGTACAGATACGCAGTATTTT. It translates to CASSQVSGTDTQYF.

The V gene is TRBV24-1, the J gene TRBJ2-1; 8 nucleotides agree with TRBD1. CDR1 and CDR2 from the germline V gene are KGHDR and SFDVKD. V dropped 6 bases and J dropped 8; count of bases not matched to a gene: 5. CDR3 length: 13 residues. This chain's CDR3 is CATSHPGGHEQFF. The DNA for the CDR3 is TGTGCCACCAGTCATCCAGGGGGCCATGAGCAGTTCTTC.

This chain links TRBV5-3 with TRBJ2-3, with 12 bases lining up with TRBD1. TRBV5-3 is reported as an ORF; its role is uncertain. The CDR3 has 18 residues. The V segment lost 0 bases and the J segment 4 bases; nucleotides outside the gene matches: 9. The CDR3 DNA is TGTGCCAGAAGCTTGGTACCTCGGGACAGGGGGCCCCCAGATACGCAGTATTTT. It specifies CARSLVPRDRGPPDTQYF.

The chain employs TRBV9 and TRBJ2-7, with D tentatively TRBD2 (7 bases). Germline CDR1 is SGDLS and CDR2 is YYNGEE. Trimming removed 0 bases at V and 0 bases at J, with 10 bases between. This CDR3 has 15 amino acids. The CDR3 nucleotides read TGTGCCAGCAGCGTAGAGGGAGGGGGCTCCTACGAGCAGTACTTC. Its translation is CASSVEGGGSYEQYF.

For this clone: An end of the junction does not agree with germline; a read error may underlie this. The rearrangement uses TRBV13 and TRBJ2-7; 9 bases are shared with TRBD2. The CDR3 has 14 residues. CDR1 is PRHDT, CDR2 FYEKMQ, per germline (reference sequence). DNA of the CDR3: TGTGCCAGCAGCGCGGGACTAGCCTCCCACGAGCAGTACTTC. This sequence encodes CASSAGLASHEQYF.

The chain has TRBV6-1 and TRBJ1-2; D is uncertain. There are 13 residues in the CDR3. Germline V lookup: CDR1 MNHNS, CDR2 SASEGT. Trimming left V 0 bases short and J 4 bases short, with 6 bases between. The CDR3 spells CASSEAWLYGYTF. The CDR3 bases are TGTGCCAGCAGTGAAGCTTGGCTCTATGGCTACACCTTC.

The chain combines TRBV7-6 with TRBJ1-3; D might be TRBD1 (6 bases). Trimming took 5 bases from V and 2 from J, leaving 16 bases between them. Germline V gene lookup returns CDR1 SGHVS and CDR2 FNYEAQ. This CDR3 comprises 16 residues. In DNA form, the CDR3 reads TGTGCCAGCAGCCAAGGTCCGGCAGGGGCTGGAAACACCATATATTTT. Encoded protein: CASSQGPAGAGNTIYF.